This record looks at one TCR beta chain sequence and its context. The data stem from a study of T cell responses to AZD1222 COVID-19 vaccine. Germline lookup yields CDR1 SGHTA and CDR2 FQGNSA. J was trimmed by 9 bases and V by 5 bases; bases with no gene match: 8. This CDR3 is 15 amino acids long. The repertoire was sequenced with immunoSEQ multiplex PCR; TCRdb's copy has only in-frame clones and lacks some. Of about 180,000 clones in the sample, over 90% were seen once. Sample: peripheral blood, taken 28 days after the second AZD1222 dose. The V and J genes are TRBV7-2 and TRBJ2-1; 12 bases fit TRBD2. The sequence derives from an adult who received the AZD1222 COVID-19 vaccine. The CDR3 nucleotides are TGTGCCAGCAGCGCTAGCGGGGGGGCCGTTCCTGAGCAGTTCTTC. It translates to CASSASGGAVPEQFF. The full variable domain, in which reference TRBV7-2 and TRBJ2-1 provide the parts outside the CDR3, is GAGVSQSPSNKVTEKGKDVELRCDPISGHTALYWYRQSLGQGLEFLIYFQGNSAPDKSGLPSDRFSAERTGGSVSTLTIQRTQQEDSAVYLCASSASGGAVPEQFFGPGTRLTVL.